One sample yielded the 18 T cell receptor beta chains listed below, sequenced in a study of response to subunit inactivated influenza vaccine. From the RT-PCR reads, TCRdb called clonotypes with MiXCR, one entry per CDR3 protein. The sample consists of 500,000 to 600,000 distinct CDR3 sequences, 16% of them appearing once. The sequences come from CD4+ T cells sorted from PBMCs, collected about 23 months after vaccination. Every receptor here comes from a man aged 45 to 75 who received an inactivated influenza vaccine.

The rearrangement joins TRBV9 to TRBJ2-5; no firm D call. The CDR3 consists of 15 residues. The germline V gene encodes CDR1 SGDLS and CDR2 YYNGEE. Trimming removed 0 bases at V and 2 bases at J, with 11 bases between. CDR3 sequence: CASSVDPGRQETQYF. CDR3 bases: TGTGCCAGCAGCGTAGACCCTGGGCGGCAAGAGACCCAGTACTTC.

The sample holds a few counts of this clonotype. For the CDR3, the DNA is TGCAGTGCTAGAGTCGGGGGGCGAGGTAACACCGGGGAGCTGTTTTTT. Its protein product is CSARVGGRGNTGELFF. V is TRBV20-1 and J is TRBJ2-2; a possible D gene is TRBD2 (7 bases). Trimming pared 1 base from V and 2 bases from J, leaving 14 bases between. Germline V gene lookup returns CDR1 DFQATT and CDR2 SNEGSKA (reference sequence). CDR3 length equals 16 residues.

Only a few counts were recorded for this clonotype. This chain joins TRBV6-1 and TRBJ1-1; D unresolved. The CDR3 extends over 13 amino acids. CDR1 MNHNS and CDR2 SASEGT come from the germline V gene. V lost 7 bases and J lost 0, with 9 bases in between. Here the CDR3 reads CASIGNMNTEAFF. Written as DNA, the CDR3 is TGTGCCAGCATTGGCAACATGAACACTGAAGCTTTCTTT.

This clonotype appeared a few times. The chain couples TRBV2 to TRBJ2-7; D is unresolved. V lost 1 base and J 6 bases, leaving 13 bases between the germline ends. The germline V gene encodes CDR1 SNHLY and CDR2 FYNNEI. The CDR3 has 14 residues. In DNA form, the CDR3 reads TGTGCCAGCAGTGAAGGGCGGACGACGGGCGAGCAGTACTTC. Translation gives CASSEGRTTGEQYF. The variable domain in full, with the rest retrieved from reference TRBV2 and TRBJ2-7, is EPEVTQTPSHQVTQMGQEVILRCVPISNHLYFYWYRQILGQKVEFLVSFYNNEISEKSEIFDDQFSVERPDGSNFTLKIRSTKLEDSAMYFCASSEGRTTGEQYFGPGTRLTVT.

The J gene is TRBJ2-2, the V gene TRBV5-1; D is uncertain. This CDR3 region has 15 residues. V lost 3 bases, J lost 5 bases, and 14 bases lay in between. Germline CDR1 and CDR2: SGHRS and YFSETQ. The CDR3 is CASSYGGLGTGELFF. CDR3 coding DNA: TGCGCCAGCAGCTACGGTGGTTTGGGAACCGGGGAGCTGTTTTTT.

This clonotype came up many times. The J gene is TRBJ1-2, the V gene TRBV6-2 or TRBV6-3; D unclear. CDR3 length: 13 residues. Looked up from germline, CDR1 is MNHEY and CDR2 is SVGEGT. Trimming stripped 2 bases from V and 7 bases from J, with 11 bases between. The CDR3 DNA reads as TGTGCCAGCAGTTACGTCCGCCTAGGTGGCTACACCTTC. Residues: CASSYVRLGGYTF.

The chain is built from TRBV5-1 and TRBJ1-6; no clear D. The germline gives CDR1 SGHRS, CDR2 YFSETQ. The CDR3 totals 14 residues. V was shortened by 4 bases and J by 14 bases, with 19 bases between the two germline ends. CDR3 sequence: CASSQEGLESTLHF. The CDR3 DNA reads as TGCGCCAGCAGCCAAGAAGGACTCGAAAGTACCCTCCACTTT.

This clonotype appeared a few times. The chain is built from TRBV20-1 and TRBJ2-3, with D perhaps TRBD2 (5 bases). This CDR3 contains 14 residues. Per germline, CDR1 DFQATT and CDR2 SNEGSKA (reference sequence). V was trimmed by 3 bases and J by 0 bases, leaving 10 bases between them. CDR3 amino acids: CSASRLTSTDTQYF. CDR3 coding DNA: TGCAGTGCTAGTCGACTAACAAGCACAGATACGCAGTATTTT.

This clonotype has a handful of counts. V and J are TRBV29-1 and TRBJ1-1; D is uncertain. The V gene's germline CDR1 is SQVTM and CDR2 ANQGSEA. Trimming cost V 2 bases and J 5 bases, with 15 bases left between them. This CDR3 region has 14 residues. In DNA form, the CDR3 reads TGCAGCGTTGAACCCCCGGCCCGGAGGACTGAAGCTTTCTTT. Protein: CSVEPPARRTEAFF.

This clonotype has ten or more counts. V and J are TRBV11-2 and TRBJ2-3, with D possibly being TRBD1 (6 bases). Germline V lookup: CDR1 SGHAT, CDR2 FQNNGV. Trimming shortened V by 3 bases and J by 4 bases, and 8 bases separated the two germline ends. The CDR3 runs to 13 residues. CDR3 DNA sequence: TGTGCCAGCAGCTTTTGGGGGCCAGATACGCAGTATTTT. Protein product: CASSFWGPDTQYF.

This sequence joins TRBV10-3 and TRBJ2-2; 8 nucleotides align to TRBD2. The CDR3 is 16 residues long. Losses at the gene ends were 4 bases for V and 2 bases for J; bases not matched to a gene: 6. CDR1 is ENHRY and CDR2 is SYGVKD in the germline V gene. The CDR3: CAISVGLALNTGELFF. DNA for the CDR3: TGTGCCATCAGTGTAGGACTAGCCCTAAACACCGGGGAGCTGTTTTTT.

This clonotype was detected only a few times. The CDR3, as DNA: TGTGCCATCAGTGATAGGGTCTACAATGAGCAGTTCTTC. It specifies CAISDRVYNEQFF. The genes are TRBV10-3 and TRBJ2-1, with D hard to call. This CDR3 comprises 13 residues. V was shortened by 3 bases and J by 3 bases, with 6 bases between the two germline ends. CDR1 is ENHRY and CDR2 is SYGVKD in the germline V gene.

This clonotype has only a few counts. The chain has TRBV10-1 and TRBJ2-2; TRBD1 aligns across 9 bases. Germline CDR1 reads WNHNN; CDR2 reads SYGVQD (reference sequence). There are 15 residues in the CDR3. V was clipped by 6 bases and J by 2 bases; unmatched bases: 4. The CDR3 DNA is TGCGCCAGCAGCGGGACAGGGATTAACACCGGGGAGCTGTTTTTT. It specifies CASSGTGINTGELFF.

The J gene is TRBJ2-7, the V gene TRBV7-9; 10 nucleotides agree with TRBD2. J gave up 2 bases and V 4 bases, and 8 bases lay outside the gene matches. The CDR3 runs 16 residues. Looked up from germline, CDR1 is SEHNR and CDR2 is FQNEAQ (reference sequence). The CDR3 DNA is TGTGCCAGCAGCTCCCACTCAAGCGGGAGGGCCTACGAGCAGTACTTC. This gives the protein CASSSHSSGRAYEQYF. The complete variable domain, with remaining parts taken from reference TRBV7-9 and TRBJ2-7, reads DTGVSQNPRHKITKRGQNVTFRCDPISEHNRLYWYRQTLGQGPEFLTYFQNEAQLEKSRLLSDRFSAERPKGSFSTLEIQRTEQGDSAMYLCASSSHSSGRAYEQYFGPGTRLTVT.

This chain links TRBV20-1 with TRBJ2-3; TRBD1 aligns across 7 bases. Trimming took 1 base from V and 9 from J; bases not matched to a gene: 16. Germline V gene data show CDR1 as DFQATT and CDR2 as SNEGSKA (reference sequence). There are 16 residues in the CDR3. CDR3 protein: CSARVAKGGNRLTQYF. CDR3 nucleotides: TGCAGTGCTAGAGTAGCGAAAGGGGGCAATCGTTTGACGCAGTATTTT.

V is TRBV15 and J is TRBJ2-5, with D hard to call. This CDR3 is 13 amino acids long. Germline V CDR1 and CDR2: LNHNV, YYDKDF (reference sequence). V lost 0 bases to trimming and J lost 5 bases, with 7 bases between them. The CDR3 sequence: CATSRDSSETQYF. CDR3 DNA: TGTGCCACCAGCAGAGATTCGTCGGAGACCCAGTACTTC.

The rearrangement uses TRBV28 and TRBJ1-5, with TRBD1 identical over 8 bases. CDR1 is MDHEN and CDR2 is SYDVKM in the germline V gene. The CDR3 has 16 amino acids. Trimming cost V 3 bases and J 6 bases; bases outside gene matches: 10. CDR3 coding DNA: TGTGCCAGCAGTTTCCTCGGACAGGGAGCCGCTCAGCCCCAGCATTTT. The encoded protein is CASSFLGQGAAQPQHF.

The rearrangement uses TRBV2 and TRBJ1-1; 8 bases map to TRBD1. V shed 3 bases, J shed 6 bases, and the junction held 6 bases outside the gene matches. The germline V gene has CDR1 SNHLY and CDR2 FYNNEI. The CDR3 runs 14 residues. The CDR3 DNA is TGTGCCAGCAGTGACAGGGGGCGAGGAGCTGAAGCTTTCTTT. Residues: CASSDRGRGAEAFF. Full variable domain (rest looked up from reference TRBV2 and TRBJ1-1): EPEVTQTPSHQVTQMGQEVILRCVPISNHLYFYWYRQILGQKVEFLVSFYNNEISEKSEIFDDQFSVERPDGSNFTLKIRSTKLEDSAMYFCASSDRGRGAEAFFGQGTRLTVV.